These 3 T cell receptor beta chains came from one sample sequenced in a study of T-cell reconstitution after alpha-beta-depleted transplantation in children. Unique molecular identifiers were used to barcode this TCRbeta library. TCRdb itself ran the PCR reads through MiXCR, one entry per CDR3 protein. The table records approximately 170,000 distinct CDR3 sequences, around 10% of them present only once. Sequenced here: PBMCs, sampled before TCRalphabeta/CD19-depleted stem cell transplant. The receptors stem from a boy younger than 10 with acute myeloid leukemia, due to receive a stem cell transplant.

There are many counts of this clonotype. The chain couples TRBV5-6 to TRBJ2-3; 11 bases fit TRBD2. With V trimmed by 2 bases and J by 5 bases, 4 bases remained unmatched. The CDR3 contains 15 residues. The germline gives CDR1 SGHDT, CDR2 YYEEEE. The CDR3 here is CASSFELAGVDTQYF. CDR3 nucleotides: TGTGCCAGCAGCTTTGAACTAGCGGGAGTAGATACGCAGTATTTT.

There are many counts of this clonotype. This sequence joins TRBV4-1 and TRBJ2-1; TRBD2 agrees at 9 bases. The length of the CDR3 is 16 residues. With 1 base clipped from V and 6 bases from J, the junction kept 7 bases outside the gene matches. In germline, CDR1 is MGHRA, CDR2 YSYEKL. CDR3 sequence reads: CASSQVKLAGPNEQFF. The CDR3 DNA reads TGCGCCAGCAGCCAAGTAAAGCTAGCGGGGCCCAATGAGCAGTTCTTC.

V and J are TRBV19 and TRBJ1-1; D is uncertain. V lost 5 bases, J lost 3 bases, and 7 bases lay in between. Germline V lookup: CDR1 LNHDA, CDR2 SQIVND (reference sequence). The CDR3 spans 12 residues. In DNA form, the CDR3 reads TGTGCCAGTAGTCAACTCGACACTGAAGCTTTCTTT. Protein: CASSQLDTEAFF.